The clone carrying this T cell receptor (beta chain) was detected once. Its specificity is not known. The sample is drawn from a study of spatial heterogeneity in lung cancer. Study at large: Tumor-region TCR transcript counts correlated strongly with a T cell module score from matched bulk RNA-seq. Averaged across combinations, each unique TCR and UMI pairing appeared more than ten times in raw reads, which were uncorrected. General study findings and limits: In tumors, expanded intratumoral alpha and beta TCR counts tracked mutation counts.

From the 5' RACE reads, TCRdb called clonotypes with MiXCR, one entry per CDR3 protein. The table records 1,400 to 1,500 distinct CDR3 sequences, roughly a quarter of them present only once. Time point noted: sample taken at primary tumor resection. The sequences come from lung tumor tissue, collected at surgery. The sequence was collected from a female donor with early-stage non-small cell lung cancer.

The CDR3 spells CASSLEVGANSPLHF. The CDR3 DNA sequence: TGCGCCAGCAGCTTGGAGGTGGGGGCGAATTCACCCCTCCACTTT. The chain links TRBV5-1 to TRBJ1-6, with D maybe TRBD1 (6 bases). V was trimmed by 0 bases and J by 7 bases, leaving 11 bases between them. From germline, CDR1 is SGHRS and CDR2 YFSETQ. The CDR3 covers 15 residues.